This T cell receptor beta chain was sequenced in a study of blood T cell repertoires in COVID-19. Study summary: The United States, Italy and Spain were the sources of the acute and convalescent COVID-19 samples. T cells, B-cell-depleted T cells, or PBMCs supplied cDNA or gDNA.

Germline CDR1 and CDR2: KGHSH and LQKENI. V was trimmed by 2 bases and J by 3 bases, leaving 14 bases between them. The CDR3 contains 16 residues. How the authors handled the data: Amplification with reference gene primers provided the estimates of nucleated cell counts. The data were produced by immunoSEQ multiplex PCR, yet TCRdb's version contains in-frame clones alone and is incomplete. The D gene and trimming were derived from the DNA, and the V and J assignments and clone size from that table. The sample gives roughly 200,000 clones, roughly 84% of which show up once; less than 2% is in the top ten.

This sequence joins TRBV18 and TRBJ1-3; D is uncertain. The material sequenced was peripheral blood. The receptor was isolated from a human donor in a cohort sampled during active COVID-19. CDR3: CASSPVGVVGGNTIYF. The CDR3 DNA reads TGTGCCAGCTCACCAGTTGGAGTAGTTGGTGGAAACACCATATATTTT.